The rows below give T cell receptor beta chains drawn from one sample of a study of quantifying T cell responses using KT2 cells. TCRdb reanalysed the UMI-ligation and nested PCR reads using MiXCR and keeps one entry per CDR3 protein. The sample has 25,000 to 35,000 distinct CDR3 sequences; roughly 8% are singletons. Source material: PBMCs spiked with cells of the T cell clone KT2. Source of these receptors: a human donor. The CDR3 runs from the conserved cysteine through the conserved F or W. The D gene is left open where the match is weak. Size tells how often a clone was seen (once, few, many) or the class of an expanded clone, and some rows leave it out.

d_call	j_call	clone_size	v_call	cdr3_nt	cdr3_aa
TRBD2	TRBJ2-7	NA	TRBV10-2	TGCGCCAGCAGTGTAGCGGGAGAGGGTAACGAGCAGTACTTC	CASSVAGEGNEQYF
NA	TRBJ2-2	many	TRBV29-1	TGCAGCGTTGCCCTAACAGGGTTCACCGGGGAGCTGTTTTTT	CSVALTGFTGELFF
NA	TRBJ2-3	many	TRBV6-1	TGTGCCAGCAGTACCGGGACAAAATATTTT	CASSTGTKYF
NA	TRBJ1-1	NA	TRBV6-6	TGTGCCAGCAGTCAAGGACAGTCAGTTTGTCCCACTGAAGCTTTCTTT	CASSQGQSVCPTEAFF
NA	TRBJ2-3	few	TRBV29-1	TGCAGCGTCACCCGGGGAGCGAGCACAGATACGCAGTATTTT	CSVTRGASTDTQYF
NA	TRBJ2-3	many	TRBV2	TGTGCCAGCAAGGCGGACCGAGGAGATACGCAGTATTTT	CASKADRGDTQYF
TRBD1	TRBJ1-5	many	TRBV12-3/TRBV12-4	TGTGCCAGCAGTTCCCGGGTCGGGACAGGGAATCAGCCCCAGCATTTT	CASSSRVGTGNQPQHF
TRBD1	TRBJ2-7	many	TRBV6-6	TGTGCCAGCAGTTACAGGACAGGACTCTACGAGCAGTACTTC	CASSYRTGLYEQYF
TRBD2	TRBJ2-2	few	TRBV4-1	TGCGCCAGCAGCCAGAGGGGGACTAGCGGCCCCCTTTTTAAGAGCGGGGAGCTGTTTTTT	CASSQRGTSGPLFKSGELFF
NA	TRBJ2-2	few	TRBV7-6	TGTGCCAGCAGCTTGATGCGACAGACTAACACCGGGGAGCTGTTTTTT	CASSLMRQTNTGELFF